The 20 T cell receptor beta chains presented below share a single source sample, sequenced in a study of graft-versus-host responses after intestinal transplantation. Clones were sequenced by immunoSEQ multiplex PCR, and TCRdb holds only the in-frame ones, with some missing. The data hold under 90,000 clones, with roughly 89% observed a single time. These receptors have no identified antigens. Sequencing used unstimulated CD8+ T cells sorted from spleen or lymph node cells, obtained before transplant. All receptors derive from a human donor who was the organ donor for an intestinal transplant.

The chain joins TRBV5-6 to TRBJ2-7, with D maybe TRBD2 (6 bases). Trimming pared 3 bases from V and 7 bases from J, leaving 26 bases between. The CDR3 is made up of 17 amino acids. CDR1 and CDR2 from the germline V gene are SGHDT and YYEEEE. Here the CDR3 reads CASSSPNVRGTREEQYV. The CDR3 region has the DNA TGTGCCAGCAGCTCCCCGAATGTGCGGGGTACCAGGGAGGAGCAGTACGTC.

The chain recombines TRBV7-9 with TRBJ1-2; D gene unclear. The CDR3 loop spans 16 amino acids. V was pared by 4 bases and J by 0 bases, with 15 bases between. Germline CDR1 reads SEHNR; CDR2 reads FQNEAQ (reference sequence). DNA for the CDR3: TGTGCCAGCAGCTCACCACCGTTGGCAGCTAACTATGGCTACACCTTC. The encoded protein is CASSSPPLAANYGYTF.

This rearrangement joins TRBV6-6 to TRBJ2-7, with 7 nucleotides matching TRBD2. J lost 7 bases, V lost 0 bases, and 3 bases had no gene match. This CDR3 contains 13 residues. The V gene's germline CDR1 is MNHNY and CDR2 SVGAGI (reference sequence). As DNA, the CDR3 is TGTGCCAGCAGTTACTCGACAGCGGGGGAGCAGTACGTC. Protein product: CASSYSTAGEQYV.

This rearrangement joins TRBV28 to TRBJ1-1; no definite D call. The germline V gene encodes CDR1 MDHEN and CDR2 SYDVKM. This CDR3 is 14 amino acids long. V lost 2 bases to trimming and J lost 3 bases, with 10 bases between them. The CDR3 nucleotides read TGTGCCAGCAGTTTACCCTGGGCCGACACTGAAGCTTTCTTT. Protein sequence: CASSLPWADTEAFF. The full variable domain, completed using reference TRBV28 and TRBJ1-1, is DVKVTQSSRYLVKRTGEKVFLECVQDMDHENMFWYRQDPGLGLRLIYFSYDVKMKEKGDIPEGYSVSREKKERFSLILESASTNQTSMYLCASSLPWADTEAFFGQGTRLTVV.

This clone was found a few times. The chain joins TRBV4-1 to TRBJ1-4; D remains unclear. Germline CDR1 and CDR2: MGHRA and YSYEKL. Between the trimmed V and J ends, which lost 4 bases and 0 bases, there was a span of 12 bases. The CDR3 length is 16 residues. This CDR3 is CASSPNQYATNEKLFF. The CDR3 bases are TGCGCCAGCAGCCCAAATCAGTATGCAACTAATGAAAAACTGTTTTTT.

The genes are TRBV6-6 and TRBJ2-7; D is possibly TRBD1 (7 bases). This CDR3 comprises 14 residues. Trimming cost V 2 bases and J 4 bases, with 12 bases left between them. Germline V gene sequence: CDR1 MNHNY, CDR2 SVGAGI (reference sequence). The CDR3 spells CASSYQGGLYEQYV. The CDR3 DNA is TGTGCCAGCAGTTACCAGGGGGGTCTTTACGAGCAGTACGTC.

The chain joins TRBV9 to TRBJ2-3, with TRBD1 as a possible D gene (6 bases). Trimming took 4 bases from V and 4 from J, leaving 16 bases between them. The CDR3 totals 15 residues. CDR1 SGDLS and CDR2 YYNGEE come from the germline V gene. CDR3 protein: CASSLEAGAADTQYF. DNA of the CDR3: TGTGCCAGCAGCCTAGAAGCAGGGGCGGCAGATACGCAGTATTTT.

The chain links TRBV6-4 to TRBJ2-1; TRBD1 aligns across 7 bases. V trimming: 6 bases; J trimming: 6 bases; junction bases outside the gene matches: 5. Germline loops: CDR1 MRHNA, CDR2 SNTAGT. The CDR3 is 13 amino acids. The CDR3 reads CASSADRINEQFF. In DNA form, the CDR3 reads TGTGCCAGCAGCGCGGACAGGATCAATGAGCAGTTCTTC.

The chain joins TRBV2 to TRBJ1-6; D gene ambiguous. Germline CDR1 reads SNHLY; CDR2 reads FYNNEI. CDR3 length equals 15 residues. Deletions cut 7 bases from V and 0 bases from J, with 10 bases between. CDR3 nucleotides: TGTGCCAGCAAGGAGGGTAGCTCCTATAATTCACCCCTCCACTTT. It translates to CASKEGSSYNSPLHF.

The table lists this clone with a few counts. The rearrangement links TRBV28 to TRBJ1-6; 10 positions match TRBD1. The CDR3 is 15 amino acids. V lost 2 bases and J lost 8; bases outside the gene matches: 3. CDR1 is MDHEN, CDR2 SYDVKM, per germline. DNA of the CDR3: TGTGCCAGCAGTTTAATGGACAGGGGGTATTCACCCCTCCACTTT. This sequence encodes CASSLMDRGYSPLHF.

This CDR3 reads CASGPHDRGVDGYTF. The CDR3 coding sequence is TGTGCCAGCGGACCCCATGACAGGGGGGTTGATGGCTACACCTTC. This chain joins TRBV25-1 and TRBJ1-2, with 9 bases identical to TRBD1. Germline V lookup: CDR1 MGHDK, CDR2 SYGVNS. Trimming cost V 8 bases and J 6 bases; bases outside gene matches: 13. The CDR3 consists of 15 residues.

The table lists this clone with a count of one. The V gene is TRBV29-1, the J gene TRBJ1-2, with TRBD1 matching over 12 bases. The CDR3 contains 15 residues. The J segment lost 6 bases and the V segment lost 7 bases, leaving 12 bases of the junction unmatched. Looked up from germline, CDR1 is SQVTM and CDR2 is ANQGSEA. Here the CDR3 DNA reads TGCAGCGCCATAGTTGGGGGACAGGGGGCGAATGGCTACACCTTC. Amino acids: CSAIVGGQGANGYTF.

This chain uses TRBV2 with TRBJ2-7, with 8 bases fitting TRBD1. This CDR3 has 14 residues. Germline V gene data show CDR1 as SNHLY and CDR2 as FYNNEI. V gave up 3 bases and J gave up 2 bases; unmatched junction bases: 3. This CDR3 reads CASSEIQGAYEQYV. The DNA for the CDR3 is TGTGCCAGCAGTGAGATACAGGGGGCCTACGAGCAGTACGTC.

This sequence joins TRBV18 and TRBJ1-4; D perhaps matches TRBD1 (5 bases). V lost 2 bases and J 4 bases, leaving 8 bases between the germline ends. There are 14 residues in the CDR3. From germline, CDR1 is KGHSH and CDR2 LQKENI. CDR3 amino acids: CASSPVTVNEKLFF. DNA of the CDR3: TGTGCCAGCTCACCAGTGACAGTTAATGAAAAACTGTTTTTT.

The chain combines TRBV4-2 with TRBJ2-3; possibly TRBD2 for D (6 bases). Germline values: CDR1 LGHNA, CDR2 YNFKEQ. V lost 0 bases, J lost 5 bases, and 6 bases lay in between. The CDR3 sequence is 13 residues long. As DNA, the CDR3 is TGTGCCAGCAGCCAAGAGGGGGGAGATACGCAGTATTTT. It yields the protein CASSQEGGDTQYF.

The J gene is TRBJ1-2, the V gene TRBV7-9; D is undetermined. The CDR3 length is 14 residues. Germline V gives CDR1 SEHNR, CDR2 FQNEAQ (reference sequence). V gave up 5 bases and J gave up 4 bases, with 14 bases separating them. CDR3 sequence (DNA): TGTGCCAGCAGCCCCCCCCCGCAGTCCTATGGCTACACCTTC. It specifies CASSPPPQSYGYTF. The full variable domain, in which reference TRBV7-9 and TRBJ1-2 provide the parts outside the CDR3, is DTGVSQNPRHKITKRGQNVTFRCDPISEHNRLYWYRQTLGQGPEFLTYFQNEAQLEKSRLLSDRFSAERPKGSFSTLEIQRTEQGDSAMYLCASSPPPQSYGYTFGSGTRLTVV.

V gene TRBV15 combines with J gene TRBJ1-1, with 9 bases that match TRBD1. With V trimmed by 8 bases and J by 0 bases, 13 bases remained unmatched. The length of the CDR3 is 17 residues. The germline V gene has CDR1 LNHNV and CDR2 YYDKDF (reference sequence). In nucleotides, the CDR3 is TGTGCCACCGAGTCGACAGGGGGACCTATAATGAACACTGAAGCTTTCTTT. This sequence encodes CATESTGGPIMNTEAFF.

The chain carries TRBV29-1 and TRBJ1-2; D might be TRBD1 (5 bases). The V and J ends lost 4 bases and 7 bases respectively, with 13 bases between them. The CDR3 extends over 12 amino acids. CDR1 is SQVTM, CDR2 ANQGSEA, per germline. The CDR3 DNA follows: TGCAGCGTTGTCGGGGGTCGGCCTGGCTACACCTTC. It encodes CSVVGGRPGYTF.

This chain uses TRBV6-5 with TRBJ2-1; D not certain. The CDR3 contains 12 residues. Germline-derived CDR1 and CDR2 are MNHEY and SVGAGI. V was cut by 7 bases and J by 5 bases, with 9 bases left in between. The CDR3 sequence is CASTSNNNEQFF. The CDR3 DNA sequence: TGTGCCAGCACCTCAAACAACAATGAGCAGTTCTTC.

This chain uses TRBV11-2 with TRBJ1-4; tentative D call: TRBD1 (6 bases). With 5 bases removed from V and 5 bases from J, the gap between germline ends came to 12 bases. CDR1 is SGHAT and CDR2 is FQNNGV in the germline V gene. The CDR3 consists of 14 residues. This chain's CDR3 is CASSPDRTNEKLFF. In nucleotides, the CDR3 is TGTGCCAGCAGCCCCGACAGGACAAATGAAAAACTGTTTTTT.